This passage covers 8 T cell receptor beta chains from one sample sequenced in a study of OX40 agonist ivuxolimab in advanced cancers. Measured with immunoSEQ multiplex PCR; TCRdb has only the in-frame clones, and not every one. This table has fewer than 120,000 clones, about 92% appearing once. The source was CD4+ or CD8+ T cells sorted from blood, collected in a trial of the OX40 agonist ivuxolimab. These receptors all come from an adult with an advanced solid tumor such as melanoma, head and neck, liver or kidney cancer.

The chain recombines TRBV15 with TRBJ2-7; perhaps TRBD1 as D (5 bases). Germline assignment: CDR1 LNHNV and CDR2 YYDKDF (reference sequence). The CDR3 loop spans 14 amino acids. Deletions cut 0 bases from V and 2 bases from J, with 8 bases between. CDR3 bases: TGTGCCACCAGCAGAGATCAGGGTCCCTACGAGCAGTACTTC. Protein product: CATSRDQGPYEQYF.

This chain links TRBV27 with TRBJ2-2; TRBD1 matches 9 bases. The junction had 6 bases not matched to a gene; V was cut back by 6 bases and J by 7 bases. This CDR3 spans 14 amino acids. Germline lookup yields CDR1 MNHEY and CDR2 SMNVEV (reference sequence). As DNA, the CDR3 is TGTGCCAGCAGACCGACAGGGGGAGTCGGGGAGCTGTTTTTT. Translating it yields CASRPTGGVGELFF.

The gene calls are TRBV28 and TRBJ2-7, with 7 bases aligning to TRBD1. The trim removed 1 base at V and 6 bases at J, leaving 18 bases unmatched. Looked up from germline, CDR1 is MDHEN and CDR2 is SYDVKM. The CDR3 covers 18 residues. CDR3 amino acids: CASSLYTLFRDSTTEQYF. The CDR3 region has the DNA TGTGCCAGCAGTTTATACACCCTTTTCCGGGACAGTACCACCGAGCAGTACTTC.

The chain uses TRBV11-2 and TRBJ2-7; 8 bases align to TRBD2. Germline trimming cut 8 bases from V and 2 bases from J; bases unmatched to any gene: 5. Germline V gene data show CDR1 as SGHAT and CDR2 as FQNNGV. This CDR3 is built from 13 residues. The CDR3 nucleotides read TGTGCCAGCTCACTAGCGGCCGCCTACGAGCAGTACTTC. Amino acids: CASSLAAAYEQYF.

The gene calls are TRBV2 and TRBJ1-1; 7 bases are a match to TRBD1. The trim removed 3 bases at V and 0 bases at J, leaving 4 bases unmatched. Per germline, CDR1 SNHLY and CDR2 FYNNEI. The length of the CDR3 is 15 residues. Here the CDR3 reads CASSEAGQMNTEAFF. The CDR3 region has the DNA TGTGCCAGCAGTGAGGCGGGACAGATGAACACTGAAGCTTTCTTT.

V usage is TRBV11-3 and J usage is TRBJ2-3; 10 bases align to TRBD1. Germline-derived CDR1 and CDR2 are SGHNT and YENEEA. The ends lost 0 bases at V and 6 bases at J; junction bases unmatched: 3. The CDR3 has 15 amino acids. Written as DNA, the CDR3 is TGTGCCAGCAGCTTAGATGGGACAGGGGTTGATACGCAGTATTTT. Amino acid sequence: CASSLDGTGVDTQYF.

The V gene is TRBV5-6, the J gene TRBJ2-1, with 7 bases fitting TRBD2. The CDR3 is 14 amino acids. Germline V CDR1 and CDR2: SGHDT, YYEEEE. J was trimmed by 2 bases and V by 6 bases; bases with no gene match: 5. The CDR3 DNA follows: TGTGCCAGCATCCCCAGCGGGACCTACAATGAGCAGTTCTTC. Translating gives CASIPSGTYNEQFF.

The rearrangement joins TRBV5-1 to TRBJ1-3; D not certain. With 0 bases removed from V and 4 bases from J, the gap between germline ends came to 11 bases. CDR1 and CDR2 (germline): SGHRS, YFSETQ. This CDR3 region has 15 residues. The CDR3 protein is CASSLVAGEGNTIYF. CDR3 nucleotide sequence: TGCGCCAGCAGCTTGGTGGCCGGGGAAGGAAACACCATATATTTT.